These T cell receptor beta chains were read from a single sample in a study of blood T cell repertoires in COVID-19. Some clones are missing from TCRdb's copy, which holds only in-frame ones; the method was immunoSEQ multiplex PCR. Among a few hundred thousand clones, about nine tenths were seen once, and the ten largest hold 2% to 2.5%. Source material: peripheral blood. These receptors all stem from a man in his fifties with acute or convalescent COVID-19. Both conserved end residues are part of each CDR3. The D gene is left open where the match is weak. Expanded clones are given a class, and other clones once, few, many or no size at all.

d_gene,j_gene,v_gene,abundance,CDR3nt,CDR3aa
NA,TRBJ2-7,TRBV6-6,once,TGTGCCAGCACCCGGGACACCGCTGGCGAGCAGTACTTC,CASTRDTAGEQYF
TRBD1,TRBJ2-2,TRBV18,NA,TGTGCCAGCTCACCCGGGACAGACAACACCGGGGAGCTGTTTTTT,CASSPGTDNTGELFF
NA,TRBJ1-3,TRBV5-1,few,TGCGCCAGTTTTGACAACTCTGGAAACACCATATATTTT,CASFDNSGNTIYF
NA,TRBJ2-2,TRBV28,NA,TGTGCCAGCAGTTTCGCAGGGTATGCCACCGGGGAGCTGTTTTTT,CASSFAGYATGELFF
NA,TRBJ1-1,TRBV12-5,NA,TGTGCTAGTGGTCCGGCCGAGGAGGCTGAAGCTTTCTTT,CASGPAEEAEAFF
TRBD2,TRBJ2-1,TRBV6-4,NA,TGTGCCAGCAGTGACTCGGGAGCGGGGGGGAGGTTCTTC,CASSDSGAGGRFF
NA,TRBJ1-1,TRBV4-1,NA,TGCGCCAGCAGCCAAGATAGTGGGGGAGGGGGCACTGAAGCTTTCTTT,CASSQDSGGGGTEAFF
NA,TRBJ1-1,TRBV7-9,NA,TGTGCCAGCAGCCTAAAGGACGGACTGGGGAACACTGAAGCTTTCTTT,CASSLKDGLGNTEAFF
NA,TRBJ1-2,TRBV5-8,NA,TGTGCCAGCAGCTCCGAGCTAACAGGCAACTATGGCTACACCTTC,CASSSELTGNYGYTF
NA,TRBJ2-3,TRBV7-9,NA,TGTGCCAGCAGCTTAGGAGGCGGGCGGGCGACAGATACGCAGTATTTT,CASSLGGGRATDTQYF
NA,TRBJ2-1,TRBV7-9,NA,TGTGCCAGCAGCCTGGGGCAGGGGAATGAGCAGTTCTTC,CASSLGQGNEQFF
NA,TRBJ1-1,TRBV2,NA,TGTGCCGGCGGGGAACCTGAAGCTTTCTTT,CAGGEPEAFF
NA,TRBJ2-3,TRBV10-1,NA,TGCGCCAGCACTAACAGACCCCCCGCGGGGTTTACGCAGTATTTT,CASTNRPPAGFTQYF
NA,TRBJ2-3,TRBV9,NA,TGTGCCAGCAGCGTAGCACCGGGAGATACGCAGTATTTT,CASSVAPGDTQYF
TRBD2,TRBJ2-5,TRBV4-1,NA,TGCGCCAGCAGCCCCCGCGGGACTAGCGGGTCTCAGGGGGCCCCCGAGACCCAGTACTTC,CASSPRGTSGSQGAPETQYF
TRBD1,TRBJ1-6,TRBV27,NA,TGTGCCAGCAGTTTCCGGGACAGGGGTTGGAGCTCCTATAATTCACCCCTCCACTTT,CASSFRDRGWSSYNSPLHF
TRBD1,TRBJ2-2,TRBV5-1,NA,TGCGCCAGCAGCCCCTACAGGGGGAGGTCGAACACCGGGGAGCTGTTTTTT,CASSPYRGRSNTGELFF
TRBD2,TRBJ2-5,TRBV3-1/TRBV3-2,NA,TGTGCCAGCAGCTTAATAGCGGGGGAGACACAAGAGACCCAGTACTTC,CASSLIAGETQETQYF
TRBD1,TRBJ1-2,TRBV13,NA,TGTGCCAGCAGCTTAGGGCTAACAGGGGGTTACTATGGCTACACCTTC,CASSLGLTGGYYGYTF
NA,TRBJ1-1,TRBV6-5,NA,TGTGCCGGACGTGCAGGGTATAGCACTGAAGCTTTCTTT,CAGRAGYSTEAFF
TRBD2,TRBJ2-7,TRBV7-2,NA,TGTGCCAGCAGCGCTAGCGGGCTAGCGGGGGGTATGGCCGAGCAGTACTTC,CASSASGLAGGMAEQYF
NA,TRBJ1-5,TRBV10-1,NA,TGCGCCAGCCGGGGACAAATCAATCAGCCCCAGCATTTT,CASRGQINQPQHF
TRBD1,TRBJ1-4,TRBV11-2,NA,TGTGCCAGCAGACCGCTAACAGGGGCTCTCGGGGAACTGTTTTTT,CASRPLTGALGELFF
NA,TRBJ1-3,TRBV3-1/TRBV3-2,NA,TGTGCCAGCAGCCAAGATAGACAGATCTCTGGAAACACCATATATTTT,CASSQDRQISGNTIYF
NA,TRBJ1-2,TRBV11-2,NA,TGTGCCAGCAGCTTAGATGGAGGAAGCTACACCTTC,CASSLDGGSYTF
NA,TRBJ2-7,TRBV11-2,NA,TGTGCCAGCAGTCCCGACAGGAACTACGAGCAGTACTTC,CASSPDRNYEQYF
NA,TRBJ2-3,TRBV21-1,NA,TGTGCCAGCAGCAAACGGGGGAGCGGGGGGGCAACCCTCACAGATACGCAGTATTTT,CASSKRGSGGATLTDTQYF
NA,TRBJ2-4,TRBV15,once,TGTGCCACCAGCAGAGATCCTGTAGCCAAAAACATTCAGTACTTC,CATSRDPVAKNIQYF